The clone carrying this T cell receptor beta chain showed up just a few times. These data come from a study of T cells in Graves' hyperthyroidism and ophthalmopathy. Study-wide background: Peripheral blood was acquired at first diagnosis, ahead of any therapy whatsoever.

The CDR3 runs to 13 residues. Germline V lookup: CDR1 DFQATT, CDR2 SNEGSKA (reference sequence). V was shortened by 5 bases and J by 2 bases, with 11 bases between the two germline ends. Template material for amplifying TCR beta CDR3 regions consisted of RNA transcripts. The study used the HTBI primer set for a first-round RT-PCR of the TCR CDR3. TCRdb reprocessed the multiplex PCR reads with MiXCR, giving one entry per CDR3 protein. This sample has approximately 200,000 distinct CDR3 sequences; approximately 20% occur once, and the top ten carry approximately 40%. The PBMCs were taken from about 10 ml of fresh peripheral blood.

The origin of this receptor is a middle-aged man with Graves' hyperthyroidism. This sequence joins TRBV20-1 and TRBJ2-3; no clear D. Sequenced material: blood. The CDR3 sequence is CSAVSRSTDTQYF. Here the CDR3 DNA reads TGCAGTGCTGTGAGCCGGTCCACAGATACGCAGTATTTT.